The sequence of this T cell receptor (beta chain) was determined in a study of blood T cell repertoires in COVID-19. Looking at the study overall: Italy, Spain and the United States were the sources of the convalescent and acute COVID-19 samples. PBMCs, B-cell-depleted T cells, or T cells were the source of the cDNA or gDNA that made up the material.

Some clones are missing from TCRdb's copy, which holds only in-frame ones; the method was immunoSEQ multiplex PCR. This table has around 91,000 clones, around 85% appearing once. The CDR3 is 14 residues long. CDR1 and CDR2 (germline): SGHTA, FQGNSA. V trimming: 5 bases; J trimming: 7 bases; junction bases outside the gene matches: 8. The source material was peripheral blood. V gene TRBV7-2 combines with J gene TRBJ1-2, with 9 bases lining up with TRBD1. The TCR sequence derives from an elderly man with acute or convalescent COVID-19. The CDR3 loop is CASSKGTGHSGYTF. Here the CDR3 DNA reads TGTGCCAGCAGCAAGGGGACAGGGCATAGTGGCTACACCTTC.